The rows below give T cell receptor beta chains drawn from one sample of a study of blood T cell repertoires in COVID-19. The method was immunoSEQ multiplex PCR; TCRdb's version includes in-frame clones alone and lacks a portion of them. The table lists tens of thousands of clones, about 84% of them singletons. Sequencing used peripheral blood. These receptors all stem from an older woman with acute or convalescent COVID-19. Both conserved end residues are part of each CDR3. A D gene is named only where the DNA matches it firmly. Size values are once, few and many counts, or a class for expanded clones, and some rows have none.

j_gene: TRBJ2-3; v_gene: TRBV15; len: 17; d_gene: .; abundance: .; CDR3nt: TGTGCCACCAGCAGAGGGCAGAGTCGGGGATGGACAGATACGCAGTATTTT; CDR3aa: CATSRGQSRGWTDTQYF
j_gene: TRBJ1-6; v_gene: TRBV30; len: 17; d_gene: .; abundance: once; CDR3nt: TGTGCCTGTCGGCCAGCTAGGGGAAGCTCCTATAATTCACCCCTCCACTTT; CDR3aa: CACRPARGSSYNSPLHF
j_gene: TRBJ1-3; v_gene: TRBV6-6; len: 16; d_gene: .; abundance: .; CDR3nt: TGTGCCAGCAGTTCTACAGGGAGCTTAAGAGGAAACACCATATATTTT; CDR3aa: CASSSTGSLRGNTIYF
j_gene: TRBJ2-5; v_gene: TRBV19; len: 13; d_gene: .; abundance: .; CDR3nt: TGTGCCAGTAGTCCACAGGCTGGGGAGACCCAGTACTTC; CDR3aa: CASSPQAGETQYF
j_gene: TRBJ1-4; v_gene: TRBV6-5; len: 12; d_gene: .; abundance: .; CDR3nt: TGTGCCAGCTCGGAGAGACGGGAAAAACTGTTTTTT; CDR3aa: CASSERREKLFF
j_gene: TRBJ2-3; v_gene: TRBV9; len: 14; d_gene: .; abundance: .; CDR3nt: TGTGCCAGCGGGACTGGAGGCCGGGGAGATACGCAGTATTTT; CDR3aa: CASGTGGRGDTQYF
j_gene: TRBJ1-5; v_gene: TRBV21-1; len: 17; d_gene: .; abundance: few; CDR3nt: TGTGCCAGCAGCAAAGGTTGGGGAGGATCCCTCGGTCAGCCCCAGCATTTT; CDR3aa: CASSKGWGGSLGQPQHF
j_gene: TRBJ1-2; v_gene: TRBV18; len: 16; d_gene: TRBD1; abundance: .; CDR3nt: TGTGCCAGCTCACCCCCCGTGACAGGGTACAACTATGGCTACACCTTC; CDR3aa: CASSPPVTGYNYGYTF
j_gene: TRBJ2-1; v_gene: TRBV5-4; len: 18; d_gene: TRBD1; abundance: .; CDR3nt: TGTGCCAGCAGCTTGGTGCACTCCGGGGACAGGGTCTACAATGAGCAGTTCTTC; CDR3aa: CASSLVHSGDRVYNEQFF
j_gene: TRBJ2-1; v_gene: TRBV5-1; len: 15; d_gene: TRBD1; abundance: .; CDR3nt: TGCGCCAGCAGCACGACAGGGGCGTCATACAATGAGCAGTTCTTC; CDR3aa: CASSTTGASYNEQFF
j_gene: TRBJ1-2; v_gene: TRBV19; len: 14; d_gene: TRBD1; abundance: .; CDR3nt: TGTGCCAGTAGTAGACTACGGGACAGCGGAGGCTACACCTTC; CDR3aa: CASSRLRDSGGYTF
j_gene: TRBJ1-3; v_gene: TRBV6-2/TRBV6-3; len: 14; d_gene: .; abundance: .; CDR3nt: TGTGCCAGCAGTTACCGGGGAGGCTTGGACACCATATATTTT; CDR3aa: CASSYRGGLDTIYF
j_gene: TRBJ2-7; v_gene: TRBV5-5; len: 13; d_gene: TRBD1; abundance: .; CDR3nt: TGTGCCAGCAGCCGAATGGACAGGGGCGAGCAGTACTTC; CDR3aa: CASSRMDRGEQYF
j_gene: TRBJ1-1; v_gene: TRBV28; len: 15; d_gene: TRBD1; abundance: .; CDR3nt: TGTGCCAGCAGTTCCCCGGGACAGGGGAACACTGAAGCTTTCTTT; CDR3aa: CASSSPGQGNTEAFF
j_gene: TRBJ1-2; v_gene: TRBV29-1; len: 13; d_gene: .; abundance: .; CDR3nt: TGCAGCGTTGCGGCAGATTCAGGTCGGGGCTACACCTTC; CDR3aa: CSVAADSGRGYTF
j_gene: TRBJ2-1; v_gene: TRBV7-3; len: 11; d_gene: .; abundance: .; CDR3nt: TGTGCCAGCAGCTTACAGGGTGAGCAGTTCTTC; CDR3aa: CASSLQGEQFF
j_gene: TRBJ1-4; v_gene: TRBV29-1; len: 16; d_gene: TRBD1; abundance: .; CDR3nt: TGCAGCGTACAAACTGGACAGGGGGCAACTAATGAAAAACTGTTTTTT; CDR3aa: CSVQTGQGATNEKLFF
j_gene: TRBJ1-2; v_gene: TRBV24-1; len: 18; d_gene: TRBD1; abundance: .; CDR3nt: TGTGCCACCAGTACTCCGACTAAGGGAACCGGGACAGGGTACCACTACACCTTC; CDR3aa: CATSTPTKGTGTGYHYTF
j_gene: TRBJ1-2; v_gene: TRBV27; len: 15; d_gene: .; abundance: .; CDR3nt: TGTGCCAGCAGTTTATCGGCCCATGGTAACTATGGCTACACCTTC; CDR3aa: CASSLSAHGNYGYTF
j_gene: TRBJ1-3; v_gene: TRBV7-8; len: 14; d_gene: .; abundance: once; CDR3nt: TGTGCCAGCATGCAAACTTCCTCTGGAAACACCATATATTTT; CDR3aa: CASMQTSSGNTIYF
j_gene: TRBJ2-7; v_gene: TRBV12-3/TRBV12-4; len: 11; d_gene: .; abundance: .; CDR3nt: TGTGCCAGCAGCCACTCCTACGAGCAGTACTTC; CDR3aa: CASSHSYEQYF
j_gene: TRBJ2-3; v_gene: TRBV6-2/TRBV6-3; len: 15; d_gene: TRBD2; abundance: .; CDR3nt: TGTGCCAGCAGCCGCCTAGCGGGGGGCACAGATACGCAGTATTTT; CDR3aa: CASSRLAGGTDTQYF